Shown below are 18 T cell receptor beta chains from a single sample sequenced in a study of T cell responses to AZD1222 COVID-19 vaccine. Some clones are missing from TCRdb's copy, which holds only in-frame ones; the method was immunoSEQ multiplex PCR. The data show about 130,000 clones, 90% to 95% seen once. This sample comprised peripheral blood, obtained on day 0 of AZD1222 vaccination. The receptors were gathered from an adult in good health.

The V and J genes are TRBV7-3 and TRBJ1-2; 9 bases line up with TRBD1. This CDR3 has 13 amino acids. The V segment lost 1 base and the J segment 6 bases; nucleotides outside the gene matches: 0. Germline assignment: CDR1 SGHTA and CDR2 FQGTGA. The CDR3 sequence: CASSLRTGDGYTF. As DNA, the CDR3 is TGTGCCAGCAGCTTAAGGACAGGGGATGGCTACACCTTC.

The chain joins TRBV5-6 to TRBJ2-7; 8 nucleotides agree with TRBD2. Germline values: CDR1 SGHDT, CDR2 YYEEEE. Losses at the gene ends were 5 bases for V and 1 base for J; bases not matched to a gene: 14. The CDR3 runs 17 residues. The CDR3 sequence is CASSTGPRREASYEQYF. The DNA of the CDR3 is TGTGCCAGCAGTACAGGCCCCAGGCGGGAGGCTTCCTACGAGCAGTACTTC.

The chain carries TRBV30 and TRBJ2-1; D not resolved. This CDR3 comprises 9 residues. V was shortened by 3 bases and J by 6 bases, with 0 bases between the two germline ends. Germline CDR1 reads GTSNPN; CDR2 reads SVGIG (reference sequence). The CDR3: CAWSNEQFF. CDR3 coding DNA: TGTGCCTGGAGCAATGAGCAGTTCTTC.

CDR3 sequence reads: CASSTNGGNEAFF. In DNA, the CDR3 is TGCGCCAGCAGCACAAACGGAGGGAATGAAGCTTTCTTT. The rearrangement joins TRBV5-1 to TRBJ1-1; D is undetermined. This CDR3 region has 13 residues. Germline loops: CDR1 SGHRS, CDR2 YFSETQ. Trimming took off 4 bases at V and 7 bases at J, with 14 bases between the two ends.

V is TRBV11-1 and J is TRBJ2-3; 7 bases agree with TRBD2. Germline V CDR1 and CDR2: SGHAT, FQDESV (reference sequence). V dropped 2 bases and J dropped 0; count of bases not matched to a gene: 5. This CDR3 region has 16 residues. Written as DNA, the CDR3 is TGTGCCAGCAGCTTAAGAATTAGCGGGAGCACAGATACGCAGTATTTT. It specifies CASSLRISGSTDTQYF. The complete variable domain, with remaining parts taken from reference TRBV11-1 and TRBJ2-3, reads EAEVAQSPRYKITEKSQAVAFWCDPISGHATLYWYRQILGQGPELLVQFQDESVVDDSQLPKDRFSAERLKGVDSTLKIQPAELGDSAMYLCASSLRISGSTDTQYFGPGTRLTVL.

This chain joins TRBV12-3 or TRBV12-4 and TRBJ2-2; 7 bases are shared with TRBD2. The CDR3 sequence is 13 residues long. With 5 bases clipped from V and 3 bases from J, the junction kept 0 bases outside the gene matches. The CDR3 DNA sequence: TGTGCCAGCAGTGGGAGGGACACCGGGGAGCTGTTTTTT. Protein product: CASSGRDTGELFF.

The chain links TRBV18 to TRBJ1-3, with no clear D. V was clipped by 0 bases and J by 2 bases, with 8 bases between them. The CDR3 loop spans 15 amino acids. Germline assignment: CDR1 KGHSH and CDR2 LQKENI. CDR3 sequence (DNA): TGTGCCAGCTCACCACCAGCGAGGGCTGGAAACACCATATATTTT. It encodes CASSPPARAGNTIYF.

This sequence joins TRBV5-6 and TRBJ2-5, with D unclear. V was clipped by 1 base and J by 5 bases, with 9 bases between them. There are 13 residues in the CDR3. Germline CDR1 reads SGHDT; CDR2 reads YYEEEE. CDR3 protein: CASSLMGWETQYF. Here the CDR3 DNA reads TGTGCCAGCAGCTTGATGGGGTGGGAGACCCAGTACTTC.

This chain joins TRBV19 and TRBJ2-6; TRBD1 agrees at 8 bases. Trimming removed 8 bases from V and 2 bases from J; junction bases left unmatched: 5. Germline V gene lookup returns CDR1 LNHDA and CDR2 SQIVND (reference sequence). The CDR3 is made up of 15 amino acids. The CDR3 bases are TGTGCCAGTCGTCAGGGGGCGCCTGGGGCCAACGTCCTGACTTTC. Its translation: CASRQGAPGANVLTF.

This clone was detected only a few times. The rearrangement uses TRBV28 and TRBJ1-5; 7 positions match TRBD1. The CDR3 has 14 residues. Unmatched junction bases numbered 8, after V lost 6 bases and J lost 6 bases. Per germline, CDR1 MDHEN and CDR2 SYDVKM. CDR3 DNA: TGTGCCAGCAGCCCGTTGACAGGGTTTCAGCCCCAGCATTTT. Encoded protein: CASSPLTGFQPQHF.

The rearrangement links TRBV14 to TRBJ2-7; 9 bases are a match to TRBD2. The germline gives CDR1 SGHDN, CDR2 FVKESK. Trimming cost V 1 base and J 6 bases; bases outside gene matches: 4. The CDR3 extends over 14 amino acids. CDR3 residues: CASSQGSSGSEQYF. The CDR3 nucleotides are TGTGCCAGCAGCCAAGGAAGTAGCGGGAGCGAGCAGTACTTC.

The chain combines TRBV27 with TRBJ1-5; possibly TRBD1 for D (6 bases). Germline V gene sequence: CDR1 MNHEY, CDR2 SMNVEV (reference sequence). This CDR3 spans 15 amino acids. Deletions cut 6 bases from V and 3 bases from J, with 15 bases between. CDR3 region: CASRGSWGPNQPQHF. CDR3 nucleotide sequence: TGTGCCAGCAGAGGGTCCTGGGGGCCCAATCAGCCCCAGCATTTT.

V is TRBV4-3 and J is TRBJ2-3; D unclear. V was pared by 1 base and J by 2 bases, with 7 bases between. The germline V gene has CDR1 LGHNA and CDR2 YSLEER. The CDR3 extends over 14 amino acids. The DNA of the CDR3 is TGCGCCAGCAGCCAAGCGGGCTCCACAGATACGCAGTATTTT. It yields the protein CASSQAGSTDTQYF.

The chain carries TRBV6-5 and TRBJ2-1; no firm D call. The CDR3 is made up of 12 amino acids. V lost 3 bases and J 4 bases, leaving 4 bases between the germline ends. Germline loops: CDR1 MNHEY, CDR2 SVGAGI. The CDR3 nucleotides are TGTGCCAGCAGTTATGGGTACAATGAGCAGTTCTTC. As protein: CASSYGYNEQFF.

The chain has TRBV3-1 (or the pseudogene TRBV3-2) and TRBJ1-3, with D uncertain. Germline V CDR1 and CDR2: LGHDT, YNNKEL (reference sequence). The V end lost 1 base, the J end lost 0 bases, and 4 bases lay between the germline ends. The CDR3 covers 14 residues. CDR3 residues: CASSQVSSGNTIYF. In DNA, the CDR3 is TGTGCCAGCAGCCAAGTGAGCTCTGGAAACACCATATATTTT.

The gene calls are TRBV19 and TRBJ2-7; unclear D gene. Germline V lookup: CDR1 LNHDA, CDR2 SQIVND (reference sequence). Trimming pared 0 bases from V and 6 bases from J, leaving 12 bases between. The CDR3 contains 14 residues. CDR3 nucleotides: TGTGCCAGTAGTATAGACCCAGGATCGGGCGAGCAGTACTTC. Amino acids: CASSIDPGSGEQYF.

This sequence joins TRBV10-3 and TRBJ1-1; D ambiguous. Per the germline V gene, CDR1 is ENHRY and CDR2 is SYGVKD. There are 13 residues in the CDR3. The germline V and J ends were trimmed by 10 bases and 0 bases, with 12 bases remaining between them. CDR3 residues: CASNGVMNTEAFF. The CDR3 coding sequence is TGTGCCAGTAATGGGGTAATGAACACTGAAGCTTTCTTT.

This chain uses TRBV6-4 with TRBJ2-5; D is ambiguous. V was trimmed by 5 bases and J by 4 bases, leaving 11 bases between them. CDR1 is MRHNA and CDR2 is SNTAGT in the germline V gene. The CDR3 loop spans 13 amino acids. CDR3 in amino acids: CASSPNRGETQYF. As DNA, the CDR3 is TGTGCCAGCAGTCCCAATAGAGGAGAGACCCAGTACTTC.